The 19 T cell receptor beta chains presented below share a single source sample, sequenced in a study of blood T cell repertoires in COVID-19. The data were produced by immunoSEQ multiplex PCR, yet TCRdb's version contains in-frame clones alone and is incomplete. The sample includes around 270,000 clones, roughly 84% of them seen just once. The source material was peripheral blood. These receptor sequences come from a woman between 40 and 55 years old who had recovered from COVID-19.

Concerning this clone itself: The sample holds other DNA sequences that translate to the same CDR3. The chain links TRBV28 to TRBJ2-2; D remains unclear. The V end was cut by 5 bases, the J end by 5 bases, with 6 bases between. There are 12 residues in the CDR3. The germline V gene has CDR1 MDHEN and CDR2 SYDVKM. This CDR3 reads CASSPRTGELFF. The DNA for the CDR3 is TGTGCCAGCAGTCCACGGACCGGGGAGCTGTTTTTT.

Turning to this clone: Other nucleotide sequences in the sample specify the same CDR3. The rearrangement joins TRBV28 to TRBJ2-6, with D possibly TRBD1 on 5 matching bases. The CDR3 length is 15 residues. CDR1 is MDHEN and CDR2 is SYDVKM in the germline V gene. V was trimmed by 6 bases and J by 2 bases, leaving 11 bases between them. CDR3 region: CASSTQGAGANVLTF. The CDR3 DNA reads TGTGCCAGCAGCACTCAGGGTGCTGGGGCCAACGTCCTGACTTTC.

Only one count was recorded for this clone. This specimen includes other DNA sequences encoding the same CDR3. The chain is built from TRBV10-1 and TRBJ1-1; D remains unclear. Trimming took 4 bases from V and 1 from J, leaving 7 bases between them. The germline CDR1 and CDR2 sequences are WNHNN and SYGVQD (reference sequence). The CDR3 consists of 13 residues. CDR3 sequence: CASSGTANTEAFF. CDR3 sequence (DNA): TGCGCCAGCAGTGGTACAGCGAACACTGAAGCTTTCTTT.

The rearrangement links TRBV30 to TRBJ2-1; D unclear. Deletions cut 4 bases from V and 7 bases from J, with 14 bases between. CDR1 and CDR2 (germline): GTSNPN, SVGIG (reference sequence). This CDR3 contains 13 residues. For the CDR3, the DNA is TGTGCCTGGAACGGAGTTGTCGGGAATGAGCAGTTCTTC. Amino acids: CAWNGVVGNEQFF.

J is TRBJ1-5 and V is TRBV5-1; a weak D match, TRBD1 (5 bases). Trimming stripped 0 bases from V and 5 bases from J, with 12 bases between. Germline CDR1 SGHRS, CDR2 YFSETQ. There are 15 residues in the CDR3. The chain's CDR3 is CASSLGAGGDQPQHF. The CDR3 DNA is TGCGCCAGCAGCTTGGGCGCCGGGGGTGATCAGCCCCAGCATTTT.

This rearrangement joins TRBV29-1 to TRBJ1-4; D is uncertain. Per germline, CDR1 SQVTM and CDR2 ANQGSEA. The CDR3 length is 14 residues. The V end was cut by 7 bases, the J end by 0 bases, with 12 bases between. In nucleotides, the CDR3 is TGCAGCGCCTATCAGGAGGCAACTAATGAAAAACTGTTTTTT. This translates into CSAYQEATNEKLFF.

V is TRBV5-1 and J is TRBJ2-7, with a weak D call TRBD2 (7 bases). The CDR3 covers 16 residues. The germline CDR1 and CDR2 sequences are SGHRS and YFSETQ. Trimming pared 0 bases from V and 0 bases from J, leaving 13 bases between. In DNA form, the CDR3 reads TGCGCCAGCAGCTTGGTGGCGGGGGCGAGCTCCTACGAGCAGTACTTC. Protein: CASSLVAGASSYEQYF.

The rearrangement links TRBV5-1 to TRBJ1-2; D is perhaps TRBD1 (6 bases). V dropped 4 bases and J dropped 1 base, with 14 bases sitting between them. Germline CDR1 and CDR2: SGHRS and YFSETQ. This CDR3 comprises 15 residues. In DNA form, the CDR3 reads TGCGCCAGCAGCCCCGGACAGCCGATTAACTATGGCTACACCTTC. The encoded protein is CASSPGQPINYGYTF.

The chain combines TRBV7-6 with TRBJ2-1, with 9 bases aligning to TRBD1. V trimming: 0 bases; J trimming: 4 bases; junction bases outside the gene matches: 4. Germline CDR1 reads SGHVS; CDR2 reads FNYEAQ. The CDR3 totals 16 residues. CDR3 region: CASSLARDRVYNEQFF. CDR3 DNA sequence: TGTGCCAGCAGCTTAGCGCGGGACAGGGTATACAATGAGCAGTTCTTC.

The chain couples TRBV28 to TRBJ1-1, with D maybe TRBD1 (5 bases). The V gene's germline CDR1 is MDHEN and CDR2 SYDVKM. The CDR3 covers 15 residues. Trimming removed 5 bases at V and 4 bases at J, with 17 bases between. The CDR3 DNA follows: TGTGCCAGCAGTCGGGGGGACGCCGGGGTCACTGAAGCTTTCTTT. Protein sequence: CASSRGDAGVTEAFF.

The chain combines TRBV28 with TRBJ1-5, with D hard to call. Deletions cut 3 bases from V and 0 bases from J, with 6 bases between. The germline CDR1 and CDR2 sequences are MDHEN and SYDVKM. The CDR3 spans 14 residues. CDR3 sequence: CASSFPFSNQPQHF. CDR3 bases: TGTGCCAGCAGTTTCCCCTTTAGCAATCAGCCCCAGCATTTT.

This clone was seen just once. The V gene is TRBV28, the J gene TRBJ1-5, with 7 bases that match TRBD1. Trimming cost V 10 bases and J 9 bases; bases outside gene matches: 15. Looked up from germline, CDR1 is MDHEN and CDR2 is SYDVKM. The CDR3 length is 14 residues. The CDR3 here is CATTRAGGIGPQHF. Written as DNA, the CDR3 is TGTGCCACCACCCGGGCAGGGGGGATAGGGCCCCAGCATTTT. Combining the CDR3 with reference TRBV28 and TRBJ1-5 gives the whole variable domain DVKVTQSSRYLVKRTGEKVFLECVQDMDHENMFWYRQDPGLGLRLIYFSYDVKMKEKGDIPEGYSVSREKKERFSLILESASTNQTSMYLCATTRAGGIGPQHFGDGTRLSIL.

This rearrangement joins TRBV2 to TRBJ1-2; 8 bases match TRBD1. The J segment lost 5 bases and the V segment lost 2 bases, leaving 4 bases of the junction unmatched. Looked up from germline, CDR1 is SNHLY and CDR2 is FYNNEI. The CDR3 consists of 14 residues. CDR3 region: CASSELDRVYGYTF. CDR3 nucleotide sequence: TGTGCCAGCAGTGAACTGGACAGGGTTTATGGCTACACCTTC.

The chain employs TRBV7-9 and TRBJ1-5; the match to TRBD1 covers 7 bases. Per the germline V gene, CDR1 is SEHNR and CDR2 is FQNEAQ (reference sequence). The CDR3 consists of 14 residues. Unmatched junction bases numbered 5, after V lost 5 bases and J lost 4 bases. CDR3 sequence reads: CASSPDRENQPQHF. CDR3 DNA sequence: TGTGCCAGCAGCCCCGACAGGGAGAATCAGCCCCAGCATTTT. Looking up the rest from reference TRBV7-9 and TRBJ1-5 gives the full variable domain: DTGVSQNPRHKITKRGQNVTFRCDPISEHNRLYWYRQTLGQGPEFLTYFQNEAQLEKSRLLSDRFSAERPKGSFSTLEIQRTEQGDSAMYLCASSPDRENQPQHFGDGTRLSIL.

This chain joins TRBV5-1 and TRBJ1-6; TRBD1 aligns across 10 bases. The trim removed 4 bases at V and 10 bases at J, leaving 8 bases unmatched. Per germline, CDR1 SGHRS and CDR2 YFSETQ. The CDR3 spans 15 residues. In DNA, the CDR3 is TGCGCCAGCAGCCAGGGGACAGGGGAGAGCTCACCCCTCCACTTT. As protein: CASSQGTGESSPLHF.

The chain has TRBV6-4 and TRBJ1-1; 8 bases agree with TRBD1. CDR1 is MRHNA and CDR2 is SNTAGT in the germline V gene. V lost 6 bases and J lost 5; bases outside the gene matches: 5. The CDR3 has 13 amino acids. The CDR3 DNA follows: TGTGCCAGCAGCCGCAGGGGGCGGACTGAAGCTTTCTTT. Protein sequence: CASSRRGRTEAFF.

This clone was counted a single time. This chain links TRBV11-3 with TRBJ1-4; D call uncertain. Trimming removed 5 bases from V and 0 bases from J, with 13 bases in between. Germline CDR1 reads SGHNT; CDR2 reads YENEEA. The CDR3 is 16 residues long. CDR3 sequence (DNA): TGTGCCAGCAGCCCCCGTCGTCAGTCAACTAATGAAAAACTGTTTTTT. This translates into CASSPRRQSTNEKLFF.

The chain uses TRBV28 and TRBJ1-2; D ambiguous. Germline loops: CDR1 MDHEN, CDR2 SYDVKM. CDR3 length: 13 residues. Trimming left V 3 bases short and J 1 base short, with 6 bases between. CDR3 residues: CASSLADNYGYTF. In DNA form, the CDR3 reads TGTGCCAGCAGTTTGGCAGATAACTATGGCTACACCTTC.

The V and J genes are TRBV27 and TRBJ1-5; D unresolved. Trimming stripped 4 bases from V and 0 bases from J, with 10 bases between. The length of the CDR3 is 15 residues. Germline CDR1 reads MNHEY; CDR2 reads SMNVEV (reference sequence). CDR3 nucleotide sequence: TGTGCCAGCAGTTGGACGGGAAATAGCAATCAGCCCCAGCATTTT. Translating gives CASSWTGNSNQPQHF.